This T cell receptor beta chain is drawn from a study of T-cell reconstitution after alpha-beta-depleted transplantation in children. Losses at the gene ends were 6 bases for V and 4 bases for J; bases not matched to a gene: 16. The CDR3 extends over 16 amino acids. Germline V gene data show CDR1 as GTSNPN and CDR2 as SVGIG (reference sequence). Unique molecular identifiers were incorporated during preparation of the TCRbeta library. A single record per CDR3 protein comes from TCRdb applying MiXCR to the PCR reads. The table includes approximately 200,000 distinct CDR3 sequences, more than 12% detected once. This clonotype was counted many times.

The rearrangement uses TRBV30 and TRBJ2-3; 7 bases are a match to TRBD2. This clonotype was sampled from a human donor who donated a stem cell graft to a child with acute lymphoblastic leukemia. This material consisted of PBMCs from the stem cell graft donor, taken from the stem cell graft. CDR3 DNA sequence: TGTGCCTGTAAGGGGTCGCGGGAGATCGGGGCAGATACGCAGTATTTT. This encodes CACKGSREIGADTQYF.